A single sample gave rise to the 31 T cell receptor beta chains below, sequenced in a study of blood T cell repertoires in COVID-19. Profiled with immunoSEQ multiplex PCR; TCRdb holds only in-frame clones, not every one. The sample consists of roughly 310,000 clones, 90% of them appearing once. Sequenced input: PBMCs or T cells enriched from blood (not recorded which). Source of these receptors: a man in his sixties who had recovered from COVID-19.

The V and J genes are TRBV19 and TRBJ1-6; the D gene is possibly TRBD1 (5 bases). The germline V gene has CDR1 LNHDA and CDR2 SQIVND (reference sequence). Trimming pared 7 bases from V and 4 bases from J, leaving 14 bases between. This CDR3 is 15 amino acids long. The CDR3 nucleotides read TGTGCCAGTAAGCGAGCGCAGGGATATAATTCACCCCTCCACTTT. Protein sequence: CASKRAQGYNSPLHF.

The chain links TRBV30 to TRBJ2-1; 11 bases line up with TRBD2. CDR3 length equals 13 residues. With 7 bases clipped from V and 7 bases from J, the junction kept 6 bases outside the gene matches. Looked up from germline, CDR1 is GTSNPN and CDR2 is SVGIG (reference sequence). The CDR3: CASVRTSGNEQFF. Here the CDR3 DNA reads TGTGCCTCGGTACGGACTAGCGGGAATGAGCAGTTCTTC.

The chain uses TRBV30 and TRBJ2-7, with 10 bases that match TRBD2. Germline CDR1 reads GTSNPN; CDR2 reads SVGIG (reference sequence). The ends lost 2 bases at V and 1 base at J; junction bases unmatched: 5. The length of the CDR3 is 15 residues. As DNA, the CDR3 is TGTGCCTGGAGTCGAGGTAGCGGGAGGTCCTACGAGCAGTACTTC. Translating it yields CAWSRGSGRSYEQYF.

CDR3 sequence (DNA): TGTGCCAGCAGCCAAGTTGGAGGGGGCAGCACAGATACGCAGTATTTT. As protein: CASSQVGGGSTDTQYF. The chain links TRBV14 to TRBJ2-3; possible D gene TRBD1, 7 bases. Trimming removed 1 base at V and 0 bases at J, with 11 bases between. Germline-derived CDR1 and CDR2 are SGHDN and FVKESK. The CDR3 covers 16 residues.

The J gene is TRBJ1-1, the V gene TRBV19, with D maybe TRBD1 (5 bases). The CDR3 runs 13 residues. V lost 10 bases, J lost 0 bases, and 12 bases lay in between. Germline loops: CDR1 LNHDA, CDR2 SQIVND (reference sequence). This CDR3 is CAISETVNTEAFF. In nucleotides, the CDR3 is TGTGCCATCTCGGAGACAGTGAACACTGAAGCTTTCTTT.

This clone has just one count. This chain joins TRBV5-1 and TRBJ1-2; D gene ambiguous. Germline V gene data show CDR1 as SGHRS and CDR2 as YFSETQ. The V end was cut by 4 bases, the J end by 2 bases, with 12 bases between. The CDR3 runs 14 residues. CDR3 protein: CASSQTTGNYGYTF. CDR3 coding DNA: TGCGCCAGCAGCCAAACCACGGGGAACTATGGCTACACCTTC. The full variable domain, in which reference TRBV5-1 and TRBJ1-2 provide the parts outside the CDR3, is KAGVTQTPRYLIKTRGQQVTLSCSPISGHRSVSWYQQTPGQGLQFLFEYFSETQRNKGNFPGRFSGRQFSNSRSEMNVSTLELGDSALYLCASSQTTGNYGYTFGSGTRLTVV.

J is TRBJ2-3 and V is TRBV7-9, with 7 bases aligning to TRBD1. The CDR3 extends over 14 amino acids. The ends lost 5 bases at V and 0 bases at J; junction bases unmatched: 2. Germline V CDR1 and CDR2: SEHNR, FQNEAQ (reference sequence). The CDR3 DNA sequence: TGTGCCAGCAGCCGACAGGGAAGCACAGATACGCAGTATTTT. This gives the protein CASSRQGSTDTQYF.

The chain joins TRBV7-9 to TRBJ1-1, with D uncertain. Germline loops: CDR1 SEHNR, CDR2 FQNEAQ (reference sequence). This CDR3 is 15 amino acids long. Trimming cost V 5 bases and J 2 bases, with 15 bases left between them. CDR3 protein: CASSPKAGINTEAFF. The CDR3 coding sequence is TGTGCCAGCAGCCCAAAGGCAGGAATAAACACTGAAGCTTTCTTT.

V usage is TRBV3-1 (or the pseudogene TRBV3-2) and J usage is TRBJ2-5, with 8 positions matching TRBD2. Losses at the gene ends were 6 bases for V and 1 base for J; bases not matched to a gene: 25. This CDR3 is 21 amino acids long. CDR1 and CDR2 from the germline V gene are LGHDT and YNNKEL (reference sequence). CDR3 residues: CASRPSAGAGSGRAGQETQYF. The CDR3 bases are TGTGCCAGCAGACCAAGTGCCGGGGCTGGCTCCGGGAGGGCCGGCCAAGAGACCCAGTACTTC.

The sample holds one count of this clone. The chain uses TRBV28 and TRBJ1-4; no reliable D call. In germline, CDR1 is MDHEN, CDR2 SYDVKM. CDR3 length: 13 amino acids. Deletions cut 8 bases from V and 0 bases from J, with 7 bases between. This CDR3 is CASEMATNEKLFF. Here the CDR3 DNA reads TGTGCCAGCGAGATGGCAACTAATGAAAAACTGTTTTTT.

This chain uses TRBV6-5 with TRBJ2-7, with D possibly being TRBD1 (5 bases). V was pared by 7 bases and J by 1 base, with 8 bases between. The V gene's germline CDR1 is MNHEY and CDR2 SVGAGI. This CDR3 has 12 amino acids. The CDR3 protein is CASKTGSYEQYF. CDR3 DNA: TGTGCCAGCAAAACAGGTTCCTACGAGCAGTACTTC.

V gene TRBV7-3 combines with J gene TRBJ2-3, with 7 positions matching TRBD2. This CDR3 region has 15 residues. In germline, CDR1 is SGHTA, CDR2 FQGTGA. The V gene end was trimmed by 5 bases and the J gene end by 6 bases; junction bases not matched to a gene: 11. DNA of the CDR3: TGTGCCAGCAGCACCTCTGGGGGGACTACGGATACGCAGTATTTT. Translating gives CASSTSGGTTDTQYF.

The CDR3 DNA sequence: TGTGCCAGCTCACCACCTCCAGGGACAGGGGTTACTTATGGCTACACCTTC. Residues: CASSPPPGTGVTYGYTF. This chain uses TRBV18 with TRBJ1-2, with TRBD1 matching 10 bases. With 0 bases clipped from V and 5 bases from J, the junction kept 9 bases outside the gene matches. CDR1 and CDR2 (germline): KGHSH, LQKENI. This CDR3 is built from 17 residues.

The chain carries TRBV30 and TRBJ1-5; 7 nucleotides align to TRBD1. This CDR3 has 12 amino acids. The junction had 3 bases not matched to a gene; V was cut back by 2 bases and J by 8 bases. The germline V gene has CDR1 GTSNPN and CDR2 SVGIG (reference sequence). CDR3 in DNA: TGTGCCTGGAGTAGAACAGGGGAGCCCCAGCATTTT. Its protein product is CAWSRTGEPQHF.

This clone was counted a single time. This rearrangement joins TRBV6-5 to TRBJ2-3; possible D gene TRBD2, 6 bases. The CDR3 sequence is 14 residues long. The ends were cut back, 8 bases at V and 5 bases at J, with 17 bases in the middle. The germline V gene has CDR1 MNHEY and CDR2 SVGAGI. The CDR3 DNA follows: TGTGCCAGCCGACCGGGGCAGGGAGGAGATACGCAGTATTTT. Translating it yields CASRPGQGGDTQYF.

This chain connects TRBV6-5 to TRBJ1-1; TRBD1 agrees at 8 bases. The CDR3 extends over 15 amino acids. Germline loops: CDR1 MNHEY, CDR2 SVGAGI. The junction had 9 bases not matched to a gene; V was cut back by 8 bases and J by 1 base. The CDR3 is CASLAPGTGNTEAFF. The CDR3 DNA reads TGTGCCAGCCTTGCGCCCGGGACAGGGAACACTGAAGCTTTCTTT.

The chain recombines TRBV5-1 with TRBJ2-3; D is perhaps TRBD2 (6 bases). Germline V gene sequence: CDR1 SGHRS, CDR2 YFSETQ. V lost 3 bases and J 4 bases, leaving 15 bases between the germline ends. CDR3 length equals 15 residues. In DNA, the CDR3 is TGCGCCAGCAGCTCCCGGGGAGGTTTTCCAGATACGCAGTATTTT. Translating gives CASSSRGGFPDTQYF.

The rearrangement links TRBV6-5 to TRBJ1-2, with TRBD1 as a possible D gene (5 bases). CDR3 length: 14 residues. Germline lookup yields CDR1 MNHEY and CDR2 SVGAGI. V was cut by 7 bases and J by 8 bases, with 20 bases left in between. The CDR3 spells CASKGPGLQGGYTF. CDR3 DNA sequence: TGTGCCAGCAAAGGCCCGGGACTCCAGGGAGGCTACACCTTC.

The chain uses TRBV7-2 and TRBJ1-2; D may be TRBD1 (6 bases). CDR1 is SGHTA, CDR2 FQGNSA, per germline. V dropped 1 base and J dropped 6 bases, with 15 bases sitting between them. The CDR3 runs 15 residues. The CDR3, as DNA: TGTGCCAGCAGCTTAGGAACAGGGAGTTGGGATGGCTACACCTTC. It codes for CASSLGTGSWDGYTF.

CDR3 sequence reads: CASSQDSPVEAFF. CDR3 sequence (DNA): TGTGCCAGCAGCCAAGATTCCCCAGTAGAAGCTTTCTTT. The chain links TRBV3-1 (or the pseudogene TRBV3-2) to TRBJ1-1; unclear D gene. The CDR3 covers 13 residues. Germline assignment: CDR1 LGHDT and CDR2 YNNKEL (reference sequence). V was cut by 0 bases and J by 8 bases, with 10 bases left in between.

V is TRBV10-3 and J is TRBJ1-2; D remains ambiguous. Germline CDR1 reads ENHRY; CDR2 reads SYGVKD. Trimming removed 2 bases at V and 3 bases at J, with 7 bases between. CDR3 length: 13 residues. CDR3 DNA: TGTGCCATCAGTGAGATGGACTACTATGGCTACACCTTC. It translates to CAISEMDYYGYTF.

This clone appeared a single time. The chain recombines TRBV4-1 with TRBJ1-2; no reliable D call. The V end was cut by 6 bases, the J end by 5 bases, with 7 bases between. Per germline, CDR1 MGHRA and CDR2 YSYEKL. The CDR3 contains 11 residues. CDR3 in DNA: TGCGCCAGCAGGAAGGAGTATGGCTACACCTTC. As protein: CASRKEYGYTF.

The CDR3 DNA sequence: TGTGCAAGTCGCTTAGCTCAAACCGACAGAGGTTGCTACGAGCAGTACTTC. Its translation is CASRLAQTDRGCYEQYF. V gene TRBV12-2 combines with J gene TRBJ2-7; the listed D gene, TRBD1, was not tested against the DNA. TRBV12-2 is deemed a pseudogene. This CDR3 region has 17 residues.

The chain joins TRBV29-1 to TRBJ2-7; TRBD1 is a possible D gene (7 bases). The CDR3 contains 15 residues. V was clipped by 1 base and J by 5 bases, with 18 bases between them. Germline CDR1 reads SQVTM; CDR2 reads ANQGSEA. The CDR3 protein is CSVEGGTERSHEQYF. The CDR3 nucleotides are TGCAGCGTTGAAGGCGGGACAGAAAGGTCCCACGAGCAGTACTTC.

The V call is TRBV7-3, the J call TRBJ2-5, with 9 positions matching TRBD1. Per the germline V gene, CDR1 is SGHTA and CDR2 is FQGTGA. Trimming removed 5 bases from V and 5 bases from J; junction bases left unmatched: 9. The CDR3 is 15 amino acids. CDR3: CASSPATGGGETQYF. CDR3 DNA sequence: TGTGCCAGCAGCCCAGCGACAGGGGGAGGGGAGACCCAGTACTTC.

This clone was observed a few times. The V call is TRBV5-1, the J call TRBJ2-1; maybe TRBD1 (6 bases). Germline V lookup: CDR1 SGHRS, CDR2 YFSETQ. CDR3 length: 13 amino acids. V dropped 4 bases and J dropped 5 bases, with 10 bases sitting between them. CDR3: CASSVGQNNEQFF. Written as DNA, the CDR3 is TGCGCCAGCAGCGTAGGACAGAACAATGAGCAGTTCTTC. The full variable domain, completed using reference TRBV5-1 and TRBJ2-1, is KAGVTQTPRYLIKTRGQQVTLSCSPISGHRSVSWYQQTPGQGLQFLFEYFSETQRNKGNFPGRFSGRQFSNSRSEMNVSTLELGDSALYLCASSVGQNNEQFFGPGTRLTVL.

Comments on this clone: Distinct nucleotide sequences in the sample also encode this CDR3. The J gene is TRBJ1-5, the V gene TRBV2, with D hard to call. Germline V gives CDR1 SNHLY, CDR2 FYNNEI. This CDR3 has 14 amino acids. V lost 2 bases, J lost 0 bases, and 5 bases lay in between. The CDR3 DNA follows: TGTGCCAGCAGTGAAACGGGTAGCAATCAGCCCCAGCATTTT. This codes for CASSETGSNQPQHF.

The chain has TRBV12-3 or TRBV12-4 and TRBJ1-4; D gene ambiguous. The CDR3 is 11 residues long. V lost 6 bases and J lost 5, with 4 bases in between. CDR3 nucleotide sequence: TGTGCCAGCAGAAGCAATGAAAAACTGTTTTTT. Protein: CASRSNEKLFF.

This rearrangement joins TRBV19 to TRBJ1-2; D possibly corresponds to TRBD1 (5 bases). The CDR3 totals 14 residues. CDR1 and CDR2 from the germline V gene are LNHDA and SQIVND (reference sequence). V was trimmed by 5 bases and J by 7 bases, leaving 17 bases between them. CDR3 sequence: CASSLQVGHVGYTF. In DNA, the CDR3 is TGTGCCAGTAGTCTACAGGTGGGGCATGTTGGCTACACCTTC.

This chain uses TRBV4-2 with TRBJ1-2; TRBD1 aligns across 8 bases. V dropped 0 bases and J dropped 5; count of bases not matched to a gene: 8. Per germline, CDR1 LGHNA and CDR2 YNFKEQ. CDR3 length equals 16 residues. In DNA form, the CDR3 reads TGTGCCAGCAGCCAAGATGCCGGACAGGGCACGTATGGCTACACCTTC. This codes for CASSQDAGQGTYGYTF.

CDR3 DNA sequence: TGTGCCAGCAAAGACAGGGGGACTGAAGCTTTCTTT. Translation gives CASKDRGTEAFF. The rearrangement links TRBV2 to TRBJ1-1; 9 bases line up with TRBD1. The V gene's germline CDR1 is SNHLY and CDR2 FYNNEI. V shed 7 bases, J shed 5 bases, and the junction held 2 bases outside the gene matches. The CDR3 runs 12 residues. The variable domain in full, completed from reference TRBV2 and TRBJ1-1, reads EPEVTQTPSHQVTQMGQEVILRCVPISNHLYFYWYRQILGQKVEFLVSFYNNEISEKSEIFDDQFSVERPDGSNFTLKIRSTKLEDSAMYFCASKDRGTEAFFGQGTRLTVV.